This paragraph reports one TCR beta chain. Its antigen target is currently unknown. There are no base qualities to consult, and no much larger clone falls within one base. Receptor libraries were prepared by 5' RACE. The sequencer listed for this sample is NextSeq 500. Unique molecular identifiers were attached to individual cDNA molecules in the TCR library protocol so that sequencing error and PCR bias could be corrected. Both TCR alpha and beta chains were sequenced, and tight co-correlation was observed between alpha and beta sequence abundances in each sample. The authors processed their data as follows. Decombinator V4 was used to perform V gene, J gene and CDR3 annotation of TCR sequences. TCRs were defined as expanded if a significant change between any two time points was detected under a Poisson model with p below 0.0001. TCR abundances were normalised to the total number of TCRs sequenced per sample and were expressed as counts per million. VDJdb, accessed 1 November 2021, was searched for CMV, EBV and SARS-CoV-2 annotated TCRs, with TCRs annotated for multiple antigens excluded. The public reads were quality trimmed at Q25 with fastp and then assembled into clones with MiXCR by TCRdb, keeping productive beta chains. Rows merge per CDR3 protein into single entries with the most common DNA and genes. For this entry, the V and J calls and clone size follow TCRdb and not the study's own pipeline. This sample comprises approximately 69,000 distinct CDR3 sequences, 10% to 15% of them detected only once. Roughly 7% of the sample is taken by the ten largest.

Set within a cohort of healthcare workers in London, UK, this nested case-control study involved weekly PCR testing of nasopharyngeal swabs along with blood sampling. Healthcare workers were recruited between 23 and 31 March 2020, during the week of the UK lockdown, and were followed weekly for up to about 16 weeks. This entry belongs to a study of early T cells in non-severe SARS-CoV-2 infection (dated by TCRdb to the early 2020s). Regarding the research as a whole: Because TCR sequencing was done on bulk RNA from unsorted whole blood, the alpha and beta chains could not be paired. Overall study outcomes, separate from this receptor: VDJdb matching was skewed toward anti-spike CD8 responses, so virus-specific expansions were likely underestimated and private and CD4 specificities were missed.

The sequence came from an adult who was a healthcare worker with PCR-confirmed SARS-CoV-2 infection or an uninfected control (not recorded which). Sequences were obtained from whole blood.

The encoded CDR3 is CASSGLRGRELFF. The nucleotide sequence is given as TGTGCCAGCAGTGGGCTGCGTGGCAGGGAGCTGTTTTTT. Recombination joined TRBV6-4 with TRBJ2-2; confidence is insufficient to name the D gene. As encoded in the germline V gene, CDR1 is MRHNA while CDR2 is SNTAGT. The CDR3 has 13 amino acids, counting the end cysteine and phenylalanine. The sequence is cut down to CDR3 DNA, 39 bases in frame from base 1. V was cut back by 4 bases and J by 9 bases, leaving a gap of 12 bases between them.